The rows below give T cell receptor beta chains drawn from one sample of a study of T cell responses to AZD1222 COVID-19 vaccine. The data were produced by immunoSEQ multiplex PCR, yet TCRdb's version contains in-frame clones alone and is incomplete. Among roughly 150,000 clones, 80% to 90% were seen once, and the ten largest hold more than 7%. The starting material was peripheral blood, obtained on day 0 of AZD1222 vaccination. The receptors shown here come from an adult in good health. CDR3s include the opening cysteine and the closing phenylalanine or tryptophan. D genes are given only for firm matches. Some rows have no size entry. The others give once, few or many, or a class for an expanded clone.

abundance: NA
d_gene: TRBD2
v_gene: TRBV14
j_gene: TRBJ2-2
CDR3aa: CASSRLAGLNTGELFF
CDR3nt: TGTGCCAGCAGCCGACTAGCGGGCCTTAACACCGGGGAGCTGTTTTTT

abundance: NA
d_gene: NA
v_gene: TRBV3-1/TRBV3-2
j_gene: TRBJ2-7
CDR3aa: CASSRSFGGFEQYF
CDR3nt: TGTGCCAGCAGCCGGTCTTTTGGGGGCTTCGAGCAGTACTTC

abundance: NA
d_gene: TRBD1
v_gene: TRBV2
j_gene: TRBJ1-2
CDR3aa: CASRGQAANHGYTF
CDR3nt: TGTGCCAGCAGAGGACAGGCGGCAAACCATGGGTACACCTTC

abundance: once
d_gene: NA
v_gene: TRBV27
j_gene: TRBJ1-2
CDR3aa: CASSDDSRLDGYTF
CDR3nt: TGTGCCAGTAGTGATGACAGTCGACTAGATGGCTACACCTTC

abundance: NA
d_gene: TRBD1
v_gene: TRBV5-1
j_gene: TRBJ2-5
CDR3aa: CASSIGQGRVETQYF
CDR3nt: TGCGCCAGCAGCATTGGACAGGGGCGCGTTGAGACCCAGTACTTC

abundance: NA
d_gene: NA
v_gene: TRBV5-1
j_gene: TRBJ1-1
CDR3aa: CASSWGSGEATEAFF
CDR3nt: TGCGCCAGCAGCTGGGGCTCAGGGGAGGCCACTGAAGCTTTCTTT

abundance: NA
d_gene: NA
v_gene: TRBV11-2
j_gene: TRBJ1-1
CDR3aa: CASSHPNTEAFF
CDR3nt: TGTGCCAGCAGCCACCCGAACACTGAAGCTTTCTTT

abundance: NA
d_gene: NA
v_gene: TRBV7-9
j_gene: TRBJ2-1
CDR3aa: CASSLQGEQFF
CDR3nt: TGTGCCAGCAGCTTACAGGGTGAGCAGTTCTTC

abundance: NA
d_gene: TRBD2
v_gene: TRBV27
j_gene: TRBJ2-1
CDR3aa: CASSLPSGRGLSYNEQFF
CDR3nt: TGTGCCAGCAGTTTACCTAGCGGGAGGGGCCTCTCCTACAATGAGCAGTTCTTC

abundance: NA
d_gene: NA
v_gene: TRBV6-5
j_gene: TRBJ1-1
CDR3aa: CASSSNGMNTEAFF
CDR3nt: TGTGCCAGCAGTTCGAATGGCATGAACACTGAAGCTTTCTTT

abundance: NA
d_gene: NA
v_gene: TRBV30
j_gene: TRBJ1-1
CDR3aa: CAWKGNRETFF
CDR3nt: TGTGCCTGGAAAGGAAATAGGGAGACTTTCTTT

abundance: NA
d_gene: TRBD1
v_gene: TRBV6-6
j_gene: TRBJ1-1
CDR3aa: CASSFLSTGDEAFF
CDR3nt: TGTGCCAGCAGTTTCCTTTCCACAGGGGATGAAGCTTTCTTT

abundance: NA
d_gene: TRBD1
v_gene: TRBV11-3
j_gene: TRBJ1-6
CDR3aa: CASSRDSQGSPLHF
CDR3nt: TGTGCCAGCAGCCGGGACAGCCAAGGATCACCCCTCCACTTT

abundance: NA
d_gene: NA
v_gene: TRBV6-1
j_gene: TRBJ2-7
CDR3aa: CASSGRTKGDNSHYEQYF
CDR3nt: TGTGCCAGCAGTGGGAGGACTAAGGGAGACAACTCCCACTACGAGCAGTACTTC